This T cell receptor beta chain was identified during a study of T-cell reconstitution after alpha-beta-depleted transplantation in children. Preparing the TCRbeta library involved the use of unique molecular identifiers. TCRdb redid the calling of the PCR reads with MiXCR, one entry per CDR3 protein. The sample contains approximately 240,000 distinct CDR3 sequences, approximately 9.8% of which appear only once. Trimming shortened V by 5 bases and J by 0 bases, and 15 bases separated the two germline ends. Germline V gene data show CDR1 as SGHTA and CDR2 as FQGTGA. This CDR3 region has 16 residues. This clonotype was recorded many times.

Source: PBMCs from the stem cell graft donor, taken from the stem cell graft. The source of this sequence is a human donor who donated a stem cell graft to a child with SCID. The chain uses TRBV7-3 and TRBJ2-3; tentatively, D is TRBD2 (5 bases). The CDR3 sequence is CASSPTLAASTDTQYF. The CDR3, as DNA: TGTGCCAGCAGCCCCACCCTAGCAGCTAGCACAGATACGCAGTATTTT.